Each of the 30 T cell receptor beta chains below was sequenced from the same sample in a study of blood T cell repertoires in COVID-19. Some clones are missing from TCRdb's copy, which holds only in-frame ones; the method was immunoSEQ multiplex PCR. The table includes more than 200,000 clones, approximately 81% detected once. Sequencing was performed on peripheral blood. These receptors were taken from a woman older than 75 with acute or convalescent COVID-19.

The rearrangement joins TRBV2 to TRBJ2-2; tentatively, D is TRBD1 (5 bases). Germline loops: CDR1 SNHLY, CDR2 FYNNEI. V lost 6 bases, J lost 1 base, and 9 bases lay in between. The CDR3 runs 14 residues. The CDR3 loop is CASRKGQNTGELFF. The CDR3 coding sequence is TGTGCCAGCAGGAAGGGGCAGAACACCGGGGAGCTGTTTTTT.

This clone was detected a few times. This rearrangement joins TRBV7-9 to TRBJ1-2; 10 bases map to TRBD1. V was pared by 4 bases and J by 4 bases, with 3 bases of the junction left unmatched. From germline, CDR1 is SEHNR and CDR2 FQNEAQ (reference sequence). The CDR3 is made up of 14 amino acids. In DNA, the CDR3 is TGTGCCAGCAGCTCATGGACAGGGGGCTATGGCTACACCTTC. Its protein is CASSSWTGGYGYTF.

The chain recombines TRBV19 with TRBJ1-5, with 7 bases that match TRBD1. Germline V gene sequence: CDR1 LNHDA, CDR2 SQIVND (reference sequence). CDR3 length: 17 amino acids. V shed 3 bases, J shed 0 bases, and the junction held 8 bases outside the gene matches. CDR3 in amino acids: CASSMYRGDSSNQPQHF. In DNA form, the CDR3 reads TGTGCCAGTAGTATGTACAGGGGCGACTCTAGCAATCAGCCCCAGCATTTT.

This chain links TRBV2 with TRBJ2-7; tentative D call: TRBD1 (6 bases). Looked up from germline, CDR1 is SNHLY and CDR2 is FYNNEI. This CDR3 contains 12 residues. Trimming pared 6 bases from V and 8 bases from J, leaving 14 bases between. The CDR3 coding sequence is TGTGCCAGCAGCCCGGGACAATACAAGCAGTACTTC. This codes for CASSPGQYKQYF.

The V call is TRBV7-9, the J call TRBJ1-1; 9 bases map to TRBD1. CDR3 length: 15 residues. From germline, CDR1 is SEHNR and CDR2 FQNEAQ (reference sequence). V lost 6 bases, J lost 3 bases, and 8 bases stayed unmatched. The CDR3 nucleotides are TGTGCCAGCAGAGTACAGGGGGCGTTGGACACTGAAGCTTTCTTT. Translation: CASRVQGALDTEAFF.

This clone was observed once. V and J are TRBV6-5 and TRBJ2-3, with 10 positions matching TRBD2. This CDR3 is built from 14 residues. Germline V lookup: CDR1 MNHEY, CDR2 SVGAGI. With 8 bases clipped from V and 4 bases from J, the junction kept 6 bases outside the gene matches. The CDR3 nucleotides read TGTGCCAGCTCGCCTAGCGGGGGAGCAGATACGCAGTATTTT. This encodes CASSPSGGADTQYF.

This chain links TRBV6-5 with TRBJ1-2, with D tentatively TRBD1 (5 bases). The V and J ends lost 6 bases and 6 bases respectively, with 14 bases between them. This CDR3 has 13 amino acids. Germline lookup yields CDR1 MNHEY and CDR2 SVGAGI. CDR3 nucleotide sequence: TGTGCCAGCAGGAAGGACATTATCGATGGCTACACCTTC. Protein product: CASRKDIIDGYTF.

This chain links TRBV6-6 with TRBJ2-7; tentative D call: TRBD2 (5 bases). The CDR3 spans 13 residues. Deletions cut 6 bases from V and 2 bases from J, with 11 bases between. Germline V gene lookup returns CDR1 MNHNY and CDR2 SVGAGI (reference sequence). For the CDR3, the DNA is TGTGCCAGCAGGGAGGACGCCGCCTACGAGCAGTACTTC. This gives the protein CASREDAAYEQYF.

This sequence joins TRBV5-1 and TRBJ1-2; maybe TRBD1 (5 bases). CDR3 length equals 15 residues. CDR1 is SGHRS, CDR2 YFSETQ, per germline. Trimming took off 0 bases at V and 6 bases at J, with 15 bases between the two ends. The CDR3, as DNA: TGCGCCAGCAGCTTGGGGGACGGGAGAAATCATGGCTACACCTTC. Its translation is CASSLGDGRNHGYTF.

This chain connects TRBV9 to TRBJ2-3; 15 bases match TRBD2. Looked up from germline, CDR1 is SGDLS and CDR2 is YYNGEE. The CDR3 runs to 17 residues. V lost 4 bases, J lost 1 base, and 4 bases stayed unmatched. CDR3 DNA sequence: TGTGCCAGCAGCTCGGGACTAGCGGGGGGTCGCACAGATACGCAGTATTTT. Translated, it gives CASSSGLAGGRTDTQYF.

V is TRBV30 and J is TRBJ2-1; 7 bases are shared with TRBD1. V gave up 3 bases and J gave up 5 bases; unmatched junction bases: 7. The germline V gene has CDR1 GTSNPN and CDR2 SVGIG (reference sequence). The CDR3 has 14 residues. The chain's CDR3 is CAWRRQGRNNEQFF. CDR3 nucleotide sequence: TGTGCCTGGAGGCGACAGGGACGTAACAATGAGCAGTTCTTC.

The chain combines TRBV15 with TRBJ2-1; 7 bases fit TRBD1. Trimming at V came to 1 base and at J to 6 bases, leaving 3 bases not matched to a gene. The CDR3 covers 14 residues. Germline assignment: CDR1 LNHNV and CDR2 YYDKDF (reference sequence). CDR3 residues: CATSRGQGPNEQFF. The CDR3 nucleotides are TGTGCCACCAGCAGAGGACAGGGTCCCAATGAGCAGTTCTTC.

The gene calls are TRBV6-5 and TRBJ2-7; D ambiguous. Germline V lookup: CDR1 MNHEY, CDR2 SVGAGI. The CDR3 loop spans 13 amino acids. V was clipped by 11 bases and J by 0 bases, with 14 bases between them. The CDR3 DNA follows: TGTGCCCTTACGAGGATAAGCTCCTACGAGCAGTACTTC. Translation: CALTRISSYEQYF.

The CDR3 sequence: CASSLEGQGINSPLHF. DNA for the CDR3: TGCGCCAGCAGCTTGGAGGGACAGGGGATTAATTCACCCCTCCACTTT. The chain is built from TRBV5-1 and TRBJ1-6, with 10 bases matching TRBD1. CDR1 SGHRS and CDR2 YFSETQ come from the germline V gene. This CDR3 is 16 amino acids long. Unmatched junction bases numbered 3, after V lost 0 bases and J lost 6 bases.

The CDR3 protein is CASSDRERYTGELFF. CDR3 sequence (DNA): TGTGCCAGTTCAGACAGGGAACGGTACACCGGGGAGCTGTTTTTT. The chain couples TRBV18 to TRBJ2-2, with 7 bases fitting TRBD1. V shed 9 bases and J 3 bases; nucleotides not matched to a gene: 10. Germline V gene lookup returns CDR1 KGHSH and CDR2 LQKENI. This CDR3 has 15 amino acids.

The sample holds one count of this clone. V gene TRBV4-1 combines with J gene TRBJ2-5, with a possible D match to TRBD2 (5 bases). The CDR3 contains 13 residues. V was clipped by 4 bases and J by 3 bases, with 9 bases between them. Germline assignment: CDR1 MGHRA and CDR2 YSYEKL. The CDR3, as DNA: TGCGCCAGCAGCCTCCGGGGTGAAGAGACCCAGTACTTC. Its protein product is CASSLRGEETQYF.

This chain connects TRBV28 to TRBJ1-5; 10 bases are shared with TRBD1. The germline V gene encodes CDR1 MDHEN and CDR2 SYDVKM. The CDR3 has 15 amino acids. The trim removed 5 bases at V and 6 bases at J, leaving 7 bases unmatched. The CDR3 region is CASSATGGGSQPQHF. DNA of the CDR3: TGTGCCAGCAGTGCGACAGGGGGCGGGAGTCAGCCCCAGCATTTT.

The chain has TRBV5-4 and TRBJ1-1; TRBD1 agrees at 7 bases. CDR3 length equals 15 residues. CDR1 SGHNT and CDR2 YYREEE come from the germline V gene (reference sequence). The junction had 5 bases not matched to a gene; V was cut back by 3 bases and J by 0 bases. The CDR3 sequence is CASSSEGQLNTEAFF. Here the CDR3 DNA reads TGTGCCAGCAGCTCGGAGGGACAGCTGAACACTGAAGCTTTCTTT.

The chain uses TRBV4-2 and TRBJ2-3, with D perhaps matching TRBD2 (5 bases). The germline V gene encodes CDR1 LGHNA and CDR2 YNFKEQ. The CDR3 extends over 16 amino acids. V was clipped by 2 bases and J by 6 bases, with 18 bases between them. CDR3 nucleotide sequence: TGTGCCAGCAGCCAATCGGGGAGCTTATCGGAGGATACGCAGTATTTT. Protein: CASSQSGSLSEDTQYF.

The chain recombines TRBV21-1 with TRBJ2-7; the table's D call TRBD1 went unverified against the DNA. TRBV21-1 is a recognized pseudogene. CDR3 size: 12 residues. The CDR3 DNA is TGTGCCAGCAGCAAAAGACCGGGACAGGGCCCCTTC. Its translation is CASSKRPGQGPF.

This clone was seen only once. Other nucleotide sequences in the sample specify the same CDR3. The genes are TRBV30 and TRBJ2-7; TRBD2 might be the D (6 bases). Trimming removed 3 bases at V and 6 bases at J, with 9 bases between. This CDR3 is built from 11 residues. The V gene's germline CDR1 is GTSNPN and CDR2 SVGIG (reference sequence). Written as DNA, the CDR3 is TGTGCCTGGAGCCTCGGGGGCGAGCAGTACTTC. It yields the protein CAWSLGGEQYF.

CDR3 DNA: TGTGCCAGCAGTATAGCTCCGGGACAGGGGTCACCTGGCTACACCTTC. Translation gives CASSIAPGQGSPGYTF. This chain joins TRBV27 and TRBJ1-2, with 10 bases lining up with TRBD1. The CDR3 is made up of 16 amino acids. With 5 bases clipped from V and 7 bases from J, the junction kept 13 bases outside the gene matches. The V gene's germline CDR1 is MNHEY and CDR2 SMNVEV (reference sequence).

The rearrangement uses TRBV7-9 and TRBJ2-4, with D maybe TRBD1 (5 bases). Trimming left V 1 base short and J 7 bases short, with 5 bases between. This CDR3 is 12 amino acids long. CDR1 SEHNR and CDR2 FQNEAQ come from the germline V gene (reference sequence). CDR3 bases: TGTGCCAGCAGCTTAGACAGGAACATTCAGTACTTC. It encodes CASSLDRNIQYF.

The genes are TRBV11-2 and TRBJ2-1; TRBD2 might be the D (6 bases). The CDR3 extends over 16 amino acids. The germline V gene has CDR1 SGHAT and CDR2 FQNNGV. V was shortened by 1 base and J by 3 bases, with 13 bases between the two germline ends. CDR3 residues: CASSLARDSNYNEQFF. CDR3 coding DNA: TGTGCCAGCAGCTTAGCCCGGGACTCCAACTACAATGAGCAGTTCTTC.

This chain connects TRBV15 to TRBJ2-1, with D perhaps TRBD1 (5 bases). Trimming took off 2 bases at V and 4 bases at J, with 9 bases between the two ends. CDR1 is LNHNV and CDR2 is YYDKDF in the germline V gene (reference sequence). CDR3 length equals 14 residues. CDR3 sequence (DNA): TGTGCCACCAGCAGAAGCGACAGTTACAATGAGCAGTTCTTC. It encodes CATSRSDSYNEQFF. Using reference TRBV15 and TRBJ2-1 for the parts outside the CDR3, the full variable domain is DAMVIQNPRYQVTQFGKPVTLSCSQTLNHNVMYWYQQKSSQAPKLLFHYYDKDFNNEADTPDNFQSRRPNTSFCFLDIRSPGLGDTAMYLCATSRSDSYNEQFFGPGTRLTVL.

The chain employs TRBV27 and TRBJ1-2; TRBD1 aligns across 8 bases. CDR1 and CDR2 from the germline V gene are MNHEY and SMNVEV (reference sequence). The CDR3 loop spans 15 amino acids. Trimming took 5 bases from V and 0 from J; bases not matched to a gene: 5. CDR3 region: CASSDTGGPNYGYTF. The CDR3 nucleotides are TGTGCCAGCAGTGATACAGGGGGGCCTAACTATGGCTACACCTTC.

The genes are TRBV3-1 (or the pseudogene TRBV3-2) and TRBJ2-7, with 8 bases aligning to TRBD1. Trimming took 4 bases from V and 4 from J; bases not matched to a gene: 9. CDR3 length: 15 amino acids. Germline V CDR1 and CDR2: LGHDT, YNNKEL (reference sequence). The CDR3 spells CASSLGQGKGYEQYF. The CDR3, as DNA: TGTGCCAGCAGCCTCGGACAGGGTAAGGGTTACGAGCAGTACTTC.

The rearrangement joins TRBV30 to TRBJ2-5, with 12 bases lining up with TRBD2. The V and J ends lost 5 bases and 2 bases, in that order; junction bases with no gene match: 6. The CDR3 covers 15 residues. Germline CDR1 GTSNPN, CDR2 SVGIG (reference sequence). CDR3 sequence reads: CAWGRTSGNQETQYF. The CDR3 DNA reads TGTGCCTGGGGGAGGACTAGCGGGAATCAAGAGACCCAGTACTTC.

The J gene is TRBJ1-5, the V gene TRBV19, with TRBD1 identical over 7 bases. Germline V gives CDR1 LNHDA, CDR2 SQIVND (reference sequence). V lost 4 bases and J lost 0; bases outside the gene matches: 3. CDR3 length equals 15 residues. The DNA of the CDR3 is TGTGCCAGTAGTAGGGACAGATATAGCAATCAGCCCCAGCATTTT. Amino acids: CASSRDRYSNQPQHF.

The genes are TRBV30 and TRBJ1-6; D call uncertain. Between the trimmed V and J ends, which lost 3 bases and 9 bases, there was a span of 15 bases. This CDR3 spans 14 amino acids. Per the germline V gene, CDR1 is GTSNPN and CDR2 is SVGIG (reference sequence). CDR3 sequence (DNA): TGTGCCTGGAGGATAGGACTGCCGAGTTCACCCCTCCACTTT. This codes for CAWRIGLPSSPLHF.